This T cell receptor (beta chain) derives from a study of OX40 agonist ivuxolimab in advanced cancers. Repertoires were generated with immunoSEQ multiplex PCR, while TCRdb's copy carries only in-frame clones and drops some. The table lists 55,000 to 75,000 clones, around 85% of them singletons. The count of this clone is one. The specimen comprised CD4+ or CD8+ T cells sorted from blood, sampled in a trial of the OX40 agonist ivuxolimab. The TCR comes from an adult with an advanced solid tumor such as melanoma, head and neck, liver or kidney cancer.

CDR3 DNA sequence: TGTGCCAGCAGTCGCCGGGGGGGGGACACTGAAGCTTTCTTT. It translates to CASSRRGGDTEAFF. The chain has TRBV6-6 and TRBJ1-1, with D tentatively TRBD1 (5 bases). This CDR3 is 14 amino acids long. Germline assignment: CDR1 MNHNY and CDR2 SVGAGI (reference sequence). Trimming took 5 bases from V and 3 from J, leaving 13 bases between them.